The clone carrying this TCR beta chain occurred many times. These data originate in a study of T cells in Graves' hyperthyroidism and ophthalmopathy. The TCR beta CDR3 regions underwent amplification using RNA transcripts as the source. The study used the HTBI primer set for a first-round RT-PCR of the TCR CDR3. From the multiplex PCR reads, TCRdb called clonotypes with MiXCR, one entry per CDR3 protein. The sample lists around 760,000 distinct CDR3 sequences, about a third occurring once. This CDR3 is built from 15 residues. Trimming left V 3 bases short and J 1 base short, with 12 bases between. Per the germline V gene, CDR1 is SEHNR and CDR2 is FQNEAQ (reference sequence).

Specimen: blood. V usage is TRBV7-9 and J usage is TRBJ1-1; no clear D. This receptor was taken from a woman aged 40 to 50 with Graves' hyperthyroidism. In DNA, the CDR3 is TGTGCCAGCAGCTTGGCCCGGTTGGGGAACACTGAAGCTTTCTTT. Protein product: CASSLARLGNTEAFF.